Sequencing of this T cell receptor (beta chain) was carried out in a study of T-cell memory formation after mild COVID-19. Study context: Largely, the TCR clusters proved donor specific.

This CDR3 spans 17 amino acids. 5'RACE primed from the constant segment yielded TCR alpha and TCR beta cDNA libraries bearing sample barcodes and UMIs. TCRdb reprocessed the 5' RACE reads via MiXCR and lists one record per CDR3 protein. The data contain roughly 250,000 distinct CDR3 sequences, around 17% of them seen just once; the ten biggest clones take up approximately 3.5%. Findings of the study overall: Of the contracting clones, CD4+ ones lay mainly in CM and EM, and CD8+ ones in EMRA. The study found balanced CD4/CD8 in clones contracting day 15 to 85 and a CD4+ lean in later expanders.

Details on this clonotype: Its antigen remains unknown.

Sequences were obtained from PBMCs or a T cell subset sorted from them (not recorded which). The clonotype originates from a man between 18 and 29 years old who had mild COVID-19 (a few samples of this study predate the infection). Cell type and time point are not known. This chain uses TRBV21-1 with TRBJ2-1. TRBV21-1 counts as a pseudogene. This chain's CDR3 is CASSNRQEPISYNEQFF. The CDR3, as DNA: TGTGCCAGCAGCAATAGGCAGGAGCCCATCTCCTACAATGAGCAGTTCTTC.